The 24 T cell receptor beta chains given below trace back to one sample, sequenced in a study of blood T cells in healthy people across ages (dated by TCRdb to 2014 to 2015). Libraries were made using 5' RACE. These reads were obtained on an Illumina HiSeq 2500. A second PCR of roughly 7 to 12 cycles was run with a J-beta primer mix and a sample-barcoded 5' primer. The public reads were run again by TCRdb, first through fastp at Q25 and then through MiXCR, and only productive beta chains were kept. Merged by CDR3 protein, the rows form single entries marked with the most common genes and DNA. The sample table records about 1.7 million distinct CDR3 sequences; roughly 27% of these occur just once. Around 7.7% of the sample belongs to the ten largest clones. The specimen sequenced was blood. These receptors were obtained from a woman in her twenties or thirties in good health.

The table lists this clonotype with a few counts. The V gene is TRBV7-2, the J gene TRBJ1-5; D call uncertain. Per germline, CDR1 SGHTA and CDR2 FQGNSA. Trimming left V 1 base short and J 7 bases short, with 14 bases between. The CDR3 has 15 amino acids. CDR3 protein: CASSLVKGGGQPQHF. The CDR3 DNA reads as TGTGCCAGCAGCTTAGTGAAGGGTGGCGGCCAGCCCCAGCATTTT.

This clonotype was counted at least ten times. This chain uses TRBV5-1 with TRBJ2-7, with D perhaps TRBD2 (7 bases). Germline lookup yields CDR1 SGHRS and CDR2 YFSETQ. The CDR3 spans 13 residues. Trimming pared 4 bases from V and 4 bases from J, leaving 12 bases between. The CDR3 loop is CASSPGGRYEQYF. The CDR3 nucleotides read TGCGCCAGCAGCCCGGGGGGCCGTTACGAGCAGTACTTC. The full variable domain, in which reference TRBV5-1 and TRBJ2-7 provide the parts outside the CDR3, is KAGVTQTPRYLIKTRGQQVTLSCSPISGHRSVSWYQQTPGQGLQFLFEYFSETQRNKGNFPGRFSGRQFSNSRSEMNVSTLELGDSALYLCASSPGGRYEQYFGPGTRLTVT.

At least ten counts were recorded for this clonotype. The rearrangement links TRBV20-1 to TRBJ2-3; a weak D match, TRBD1 (6 bases). CDR1 is DFQATT, CDR2 SNEGSKA, per germline (reference sequence). The V and J ends lost 6 bases and 1 base respectively, with 11 bases between them. This CDR3 spans 13 amino acids. This CDR3 is CSARDTGTDTQYF. In nucleotides, the CDR3 is TGCAGTGCCCGGGACACCGGCACAGATACGCAGTATTTT.

This clonotype was counted between two and nine times. The chain is built from TRBV12-3 or TRBV12-4 and TRBJ2-7; 8 nucleotides align to TRBD2. This CDR3 region has 15 residues. V lost 6 bases and J lost 5; bases outside the gene matches: 12. CDR3 sequence: CASSYTGGRSNEQYF. The CDR3 nucleotides read TGTGCCAGCAGCTACACTGGCGGGAGGTCCAACGAGCAGTACTTC.

There are a few counts of this clonotype. CDR3 nucleotide sequence: TGTGCCACCACCGACGGTTCCTACGAGCAGTACTTC. Amino acids: CATTDGSYEQYF. The chain employs TRBV15 and TRBJ2-7; unclear D gene. This CDR3 has 12 amino acids. Trimming pared 7 bases from V and 1 base from J, leaving 8 bases between. From germline, CDR1 is LNHNV and CDR2 YYDKDF (reference sequence).

V is TRBV11-2 and J is TRBJ1-5; D is undetermined. This CDR3 comprises 14 residues. Deletions cut 5 bases from V and 2 bases from J, with 10 bases between. The germline V gene has CDR1 SGHAT and CDR2 FQNNGV. CDR3 sequence reads: CASSPDWGNQPQHF. For the CDR3, the DNA is TGTGCCAGCAGCCCAGATTGGGGCAATCAGCCCCAGCATTTT.

The rearrangement links TRBV20-1 to TRBJ2-3; D perhaps matches TRBD2 (5 bases). The length of the CDR3 is 16 residues. Germline CDR1 and CDR2: DFQATT and SNEGSKA (reference sequence). V was shortened by 0 bases and J by 4 bases, with 17 bases between the two germline ends. CDR3 nucleotides: TGCAGTGCTAGAGATCTGAGACCGCGCGGGTCAGATACGCAGTATTTT. Its translation is CSARDLRPRGSDTQYF.

The J gene is TRBJ2-6, the V gene TRBV7-2; D might be TRBD2 (6 bases). Germline assignment: CDR1 SGHTA and CDR2 FQGNSA. This CDR3 is built from 14 residues. V lost 3 bases to trimming and J lost 8 bases, with 11 bases between them. The CDR3 sequence: CASSLERGTNVLTF. CDR3 coding DNA: TGTGCCAGCAGCTTGGAACGGGGGACCAACGTCCTGACTTTC.

This clonotype has a handful of counts. This chain links TRBV12-3 or TRBV12-4 with TRBJ2-2, with TRBD2 matching over 10 bases. With 5 bases clipped from V and 2 bases from J, the junction kept 2 bases outside the gene matches. The length of the CDR3 is 15 residues. CDR3 residues: CASSRTSGNTGELFF. CDR3 DNA: TGTGCCAGCAGTAGGACTAGCGGAAACACCGGGGAGCTGTTTTTT.

The chain uses TRBV9 and TRBJ2-3; D unresolved. This CDR3 has 14 residues. Germline CDR1 reads SGDLS; CDR2 reads YYNGEE. Trimming pared 0 bases from V and 5 bases from J, leaving 10 bases between. CDR3 sequence reads: CASSVVDLGDTQYF. CDR3 DNA sequence: TGTGCCAGCAGCGTAGTTGACCTGGGAGATACGCAGTATTTT.

The chain combines TRBV4-2 with TRBJ2-1, with 10 nucleotides matching TRBD2. Looked up from germline, CDR1 is LGHNA and CDR2 is YNFKEQ. The CDR3 is made up of 14 amino acids. V shed 4 bases, J shed 8 bases, and the junction held 5 bases outside the gene matches. The CDR3 protein is CASSPGLANHEQFF. In DNA, the CDR3 is TGTGCCAGCAGCCCGGGACTAGCGAACCATGAGCAGTTCTTC.

This rearrangement joins TRBV7-6 to TRBJ2-1; a weak D match, TRBD2 (7 bases). Germline V gives CDR1 SGHVS, CDR2 FNYEAQ. The V end lost 6 bases, the J end lost 0 bases, and 12 bases lay between the germline ends. The CDR3 contains 15 residues. CDR3 in amino acids: CASSKGGLSYNEQFF. CDR3 nucleotide sequence: TGTGCCAGCAGTAAGGGGGGGCTCTCCTACAATGAGCAGTTCTTC.

On this clonotype: The junction and the germline gene differ at one end; a read error may be behind it. The chain recombines TRBV10-3 with TRBJ2-3; D gene ambiguous. The CDR3 runs 14 residues. Germline assignment: CDR1 ENHRY and CDR2 SYGVKD. The CDR3 DNA is TGTGTCATCAGTGATAAAGGTGGCACAGATACGCAGTATTTT. This gives the protein CVISDKGGTDTQYF.

The table lists this clonotype with a few counts. The chain is built from TRBV6-6 and TRBJ2-7, with 13 bases fitting TRBD2. CDR1 is MNHNY and CDR2 is SVGAGI in the germline V gene (reference sequence). The CDR3 is made up of 15 amino acids. The ends lost 2 bases at V and 6 bases at J; junction bases unmatched: 4. In nucleotides, the CDR3 is TGTGCCAGCAGTTACGAACTAGCGGGAGGGATCGAGCAGTACTTC. It codes for CASSYELAGGIEQYF.

This chain connects TRBV6-6 to TRBJ2-4; TRBD1 or TRBD2 may be the D gene (7 bases each). Germline V gives CDR1 MNHNY, CDR2 SVGAGI (reference sequence). This CDR3 has 15 amino acids. Trimming took off 5 bases at V and 6 bases at J, with 17 bases between the two ends. CDR3 coding DNA: TGTGCCAGCAGTAACCCGACAGGGAGGGGAAACATTCAGTACTTC. Translation: CASSNPTGRGNIQYF.

The chain joins TRBV29-1 to TRBJ1-1, with D uncertain. V was cut by 6 bases and J by 6 bases, with 8 bases left in between. Germline CDR1 reads SQVTM; CDR2 reads ANQGSEA. CDR3 length: 10 amino acids. The CDR3 loop is CSVAVAEAFF. CDR3 in DNA: TGCAGCGTCGCAGTTGCTGAAGCTTTCTTT.

The sample holds a few counts of this clonotype. The V and J genes are TRBV6-6 and TRBJ1-5; D is ambiguous. Trimming pared 6 bases from V and 0 bases from J, leaving 12 bases between. The CDR3 extends over 15 amino acids. Germline V lookup: CDR1 MNHNY, CDR2 SVGAGI (reference sequence). This CDR3 reads CASRASFYSNQPQHF. The CDR3 DNA reads as TGTGCCAGCAGGGCCTCCTTTTATAGCAATCAGCCCCAGCATTTT.

Notes on this clonotype: The junction does not match germline at one end; this may be a read error. In DNA, the CDR3 is TGTGCCAGCAGTGACGGCCAATCTGGCACAGATATGCAGTATTTT. Encoded protein: CASSDGQSGTDMQYF. This chain uses TRBV12-3 or TRBV12-4 with TRBJ2-3, with D uncertain. This CDR3 contains 15 residues.

This clonotype was recorded a few times. In DNA form, the CDR3 reads TGTGCCAGCAGCTTAAGATGGGGTCTAGCGGGGACTTGGCAAGAGACCCAGTACTTC. Its translation: CASSLRWGLAGTWQETQYF. The V gene is TRBV7-2, the J gene TRBJ2-5; 9 positions match TRBD2. From germline, CDR1 is SGHTA and CDR2 FQGNSA. The CDR3 has 19 residues. Unmatched junction bases numbered 15, after V lost 2 bases and J lost 2 bases.

The V gene is TRBV6-6, the J gene TRBJ2-6; 9 nucleotides agree with TRBD1. The CDR3 length is 16 residues. From germline, CDR1 is MNHNY and CDR2 SVGAGI (reference sequence). Trimming cost V 6 bases and J 2 bases; bases outside gene matches: 5. CDR3 nucleotide sequence: TGTGCCAGCAGCGGACAGGGGTTGGCTGGGGCCAACGTCCTGACTTTC. Its translation: CASSGQGLAGANVLTF.

The CDR3 here is CASTPGIGPLRETQYF. The CDR3 region has the DNA TGTGCCAGCACCCCAGGTATAGGGCCCCTAAGGGAGACCCAGTACTTC. This chain links TRBV5-5 with TRBJ2-5; no firm D call. V lost 6 bases and J 5 bases, leaving 23 bases between the germline ends. CDR1 is SGHKS, CDR2 YYEKEE, per germline (reference sequence). The CDR3 is made up of 16 amino acids.

The chain is built from TRBV28 and TRBJ2-2, with 8 bases fitting TRBD1. The CDR3 is 15 residues long. Germline V gene data show CDR1 as MDHEN and CDR2 as SYDVKM. V dropped 5 bases and J dropped 0; count of bases not matched to a gene: 2. CDR3: CASSADRANTGELFF. DNA for the CDR3: TGTGCCAGCAGTGCGGACAGGGCGAACACCGGGGAGCTGTTTTTT. The full variable domain, with the rest looked up from reference TRBV28 and TRBJ2-2, is DVKVTQSSRYLVKRTGEKVFLECVQDMDHENMFWYRQDPGLGLRLIYFSYDVKMKEKGDIPEGYSVSREKKERFSLILESASTNQTSMYLCASSADRANTGELFFGEGSRLTVL.

The chain recombines TRBV7-2 with TRBJ2-1, with 9 bases that match TRBD2. The CDR3 length is 13 residues. Per the germline V gene, CDR1 is SGHTA and CDR2 is FQGNSA. Trimming removed 5 bases from V and 10 bases from J; junction bases left unmatched: 6. CDR3 sequence reads: CASSRVSGGEQFF. The CDR3 DNA reads TGTGCCAGCAGCCGAGTAAGCGGGGGGGAGCAGTTCTTC. The full variable domain, with the rest looked up from reference TRBV7-2 and TRBJ2-1, is GAGVSQSPSNKVTEKGKDVELRCDPISGHTALYWYRQSLGQGLEFLIYFQGNSAPDKSGLPSDRFSAERTGGSVSTLTIQRTQQEDSAVYLCASSRVSGGEQFFGPGTRLTVL.

The chain combines TRBV4-3 with TRBJ1-1, with unresolved D. Germline CDR1 is LGHNA and CDR2 is YSLEER. Between the trimmed V and J ends, which lost 4 bases and 0 bases, there was a span of 12 bases. The CDR3 runs 15 residues. CDR3 nucleotide sequence: TGCGCCAGCAGCCCCAGCCACCTAATGAACACTGAAGCTTTCTTT. Protein product: CASSPSHLMNTEAFF.